This T cell receptor (beta chain) appears in the sequencing data of a study of tumor-infiltrating lymphocytes in primary liver carcinoma. Study as a whole: Productive TCRbeta reads per sample were roughly 3.65 to 8 million, not differing by tissue.

Study observations and caveats: Only about 8-24% of top clones were detected in each of the five tumor regions.

DNA and RNA were both co-extracted from about 20-30 mg of bulk tissue that had not been sorted. On this clonotype itself: Its antigen is not identified. This likely comes from a read error, as the CDR3 has no conserved phenylalanine or tryptophan at its end.

In germline, CDR1 is ENHRY, CDR2 SYGVKD. The CDR3 runs 12 residues. The V end was cut by 3 bases, the J end by 8 bases, with 10 bases between. Using a constant-region primer together with ProtoScript II reverse transcriptase, TCR beta cDNA was made from approximately 500 ng of total RNA. Three rounds of nested multiplex PCR with slightly modified ARM-PCR produced TCR beta libraries. A C-beta reverse primer and TRBV1-TRBV30 forward primers served in each of the first two PCR rounds, at about 9 cycles apiece. TCRdb recomputed calls from the multiplex PCR reads with MiXCR, one row per CDR3 protein. The sample lists roughly 120,000 distinct CDR3 sequences; roughly 69% were seen once.

This receptor was identified in an older woman with primary liver carcinoma and hepatitis B virus infection. The rearrangement joins TRBV10-3 to TRBJ1-2; no clear D gene. Sequencing used liver tumor tissue from sampling region 1. Regarding subset: tumor region T1, superior pole. CDR3 nucleotide sequence: TGTGCCATCAGTGATACCGGTGGAGGCTACACCCTC. Protein sequence: CAISDTGGGYTL.